This record covers a single T cell receptor beta chain. The sample belongs to a study of blood T cell repertoires in COVID-19. For the study at large: Whether acute or convalescent, the COVID-19 samples came from the United States, Italy and Spain. PBMCs, B-cell-depleted T cells, or T cells provided the cDNA or gDNA that made up the material.

Enrolled during active infection, Seattle patients were then followed longitudinally. Under the authors' procedure: Estimates of nucleated cell counts were drawn from the amplification of reference gene primers. Repertoires were generated with immunoSEQ multiplex PCR, while TCRdb's copy carries only in-frame clones and drops some. V and J calls plus clone size are reproduced from that table; the DNA served to infer D and trimming. Here the sample spans nearly 70,000 clones, roughly nine tenths being singletons. The sequence was obtained from a middle-aged man with COVID-19, enrolled during active disease. The sample comprised peripheral blood.

CDR3 amino acids: CASSLDPGSNQPQHF. In nucleotides, the CDR3 is TGCGCCAGCAGCTTGGATCCGGGGTCAAATCAGCCCCAGCATTTT. The chain joins TRBV5-1 to TRBJ1-5; D not certain. The germline V gene has CDR1 SGHRS and CDR2 YFSETQ. Trimming removed 0 bases from V and 4 bases from J, with 11 bases in between. The CDR3 consists of 15 residues.